A single sample gave rise to the 20 T cell receptor beta chains below, sequenced in a study of CD4 T cells in relation to SARS-CoV-2 and coronaviruses. Using immunoSEQ multiplex PCR, the repertoire was profiled, and TCRdb retains in-frame clones only, with some absent. The table lists some 14,000 clones, roughly 78% of them singletons. Before the COVID-19 pandemic, during about 2011-2019, CD4+ T cells were taken from unexposed donors. CD4+ T cells were isolated from the cells after more than nine days of culture. Antigens of these TCRs are unknown. The specimen was CD4+ T cells from PBMCs, cultured in vitro. These receptor sequences come from a human donor in good health.

The V call is TRBV20-1, the J call TRBJ2-1; D might be TRBD1 or TRBD2, each matching 6 bases. The V gene lost 3 bases and the J gene lost 3 bases, with 15 bases spanning the gap. Germline CDR1 and CDR2: DFQATT and SNEGSKA (reference sequence). The CDR3 covers 15 residues. CDR3 sequence: CSASSGRGNYNEQFF. The CDR3 nucleotides read TGCAGTGCTAGTAGCGGCAGGGGAAACTACAATGAGCAGTTCTTC.

This clone was seen a few times. The V gene is TRBV18, the J gene TRBJ1-6; maybe TRBD1 (6 bases). V lost 0 bases, J lost 7 bases, and 13 bases lay in between. CDR1 is KGHSH and CDR2 is LQKENI in the germline V gene. The CDR3 consists of 16 residues. Here the CDR3 DNA reads TGTGCCAGCTCACCACCCTCTTCAGGGGAAAATTCACCCCTCCACTTT. Its translation: CASSPPSSGENSPLHF. The complete variable domain, with remaining parts taken from reference TRBV18 and TRBJ1-6, reads NAGVMQNPRHLVRRRGQEARLRCSPMKGHSHVYWYRQLPEEGLKFMVYLQKENIIDESGMPKERFSAEFPKEGPSILRIQQVVRGDSAAYFCASSPPSSGENSPLHFGNGTRLTVT.

This clone was seen a handful of times. This chain uses TRBV9 with TRBJ1-3; TRBD1 matches 8 bases. With V trimmed by 2 bases and J by 2 bases, 0 bases remained unmatched. Germline loops: CDR1 SGDLS, CDR2 YYNGEE. This CDR3 spans 14 amino acids. DNA for the CDR3: TGTGCCAGCAGCGTGACAGGGGCTGGAAACACCATATATTTT. This encodes CASSVTGAGNTIYF.

The V and J genes are TRBV28 and TRBJ1-2; 9 bases align to TRBD1. This CDR3 is built from 14 residues. V shed 6 bases and J 4 bases; nucleotides not matched to a gene: 6. Germline assignment: CDR1 MDHEN and CDR2 SYDVKM. CDR3 coding DNA: TGTGCCAGCAGAGACAGGGGGTTGATCTATGGCTACACCTTC. Protein product: CASRDRGLIYGYTF.

This chain links TRBV5-3 with TRBJ2-1; D is possibly TRBD2 (5 bases). TRBV5-3 qualifies as an ORF whose function is uncertain. The V end was cut by 3 bases, the J end by 5 bases, with 21 bases between. CDR3 length equals 17 residues. The CDR3 sequence is CARSYTRPTNRDNEQFF. CDR3 bases: TGTGCCAGAAGCTACACAAGACCGACTAATCGGGACAATGAGCAGTTCTTC.

This chain joins TRBV27 and TRBJ1-1; D is possibly TRBD1 (6 bases). Germline V gene data show CDR1 as MNHEY and CDR2 as SMNVEV (reference sequence). Trimming removed 2 bases at V and 1 base at J, with 20 bases between. The CDR3 has 18 residues. CDR3 sequence (DNA): TGTGCCAGCAGTTTAGGTGGGACAAATACAGTGAAGAACACTGAAGCTTTCTTT. Its protein is CASSLGGTNTVKNTEAFF.

V gene TRBV3-1 (or the pseudogene TRBV3-2) combines with J gene TRBJ2-7, with D possibly matching TRBD2 (5 bases). CDR1 is LGHDT and CDR2 is YNNKEL in the germline V gene (reference sequence). V was cut by 0 bases and J by 7 bases, with 10 bases left in between. The CDR3 runs 13 residues. The chain's CDR3 is CASSQDPGVEQYF. CDR3 sequence (DNA): TGTGCCAGCAGCCAAGATCCCGGGGTTGAGCAGTACTTC.

The rearrangement links TRBV12-5 to TRBJ2-2, with 15 nucleotides matching TRBD2. CDR3 length: 19 residues. Losses at the gene ends were 1 base for V and 5 bases for J; bases not matched to a gene: 8. Germline CDR1 and CDR2: LGHNT and FRNRAP. CDR3 DNA sequence: TGTGCTAGTGGTTTGGGGAGGGGACTAGCGGGAGGCGAAACCGGGGAGCTGTTTTTT. The encoded protein is CASGLGRGLAGGETGELFF.

This chain uses TRBV6-5 with TRBJ1-1, with a tentative D call TRBD1 (5 bases). Trimming pared 6 bases from V and 8 bases from J, leaving 16 bases between. From germline, CDR1 is MNHEY and CDR2 SVGAGI. CDR3 length: 13 amino acids. The CDR3 DNA sequence: TGTGCCAGCAGCCATAGGTCCGGGACCGAAGCTTTCTTT. It codes for CASSHRSGTEAFF.

The V call is TRBV3-1 (or the pseudogene TRBV3-2), the J call TRBJ2-4, with 11 positions matching TRBD1. Per the germline V gene, CDR1 is LGHDT and CDR2 is YNNKEL (reference sequence). This CDR3 comprises 20 residues. The ends lost 1 base at V and 1 base at J; junction bases unmatched: 12. CDR3 loop: CASSQVFGQGASGAKNIQYF. CDR3 nucleotides: TGTGCCAGCAGCCAAGTTTTTGGACAGGGGGCAAGTGGGGCCAAAAACATTCAGTACTTC.

Only one count was recorded for this clone. Written as DNA, the CDR3 is TGTGCCTGGACCACACCAGGGGGGGGCACTGGAAACACCATATATTTT. Translation: CAWTTPGGGTGNTIYF. The V gene is TRBV30, the J gene TRBJ1-3; 7 bases align to TRBD1. This CDR3 has 16 residues. V shed 4 bases and J 2 bases; nucleotides not matched to a gene: 11. The germline V gene encodes CDR1 GTSNPN and CDR2 SVGIG (reference sequence).

This chain joins TRBV24-1 and TRBJ2-1; no clear D gene. Trimming removed 9 bases from V and 0 bases from J, with 5 bases in between. CDR3 length equals 12 residues. Germline lookup yields CDR1 KGHDR and CDR2 SFDVKD. The CDR3 loop reads CATGDSYNEQFF. The CDR3 coding sequence is TGTGCCACCGGGGACTCCTACAATGAGCAGTTCTTC.

To note about this clone: The junction departs from germline at one end; a sequencing error may be responsible. As DNA, the CDR3 is TGTGCCTGGAGTACGGACACAACCAGGGATTTT. This encodes CAWSTDTTRDF. The V call is TRBV30, the J call TRBJ1-3; perhaps TRBD1 as D (5 bases). Germline CDR1 and CDR2: GTSNPN and SVGIG (reference sequence). CDR3 length equals 11 residues. Together with reference TRBV30 and TRBJ1-3, the CDR3 gives the full variable domain: SQTIHQWPATLVQPVGSPLSLECTVEGTSNPNLYWYRQAAGRGLQLLFYSVGIGQISSEVPQNLSASRPQDRQFILSSKKLLLSDSGFYLCAWSTDTTRDFGEGSWLTVV.

Here the CDR3 reads CASRQTSGSGGRNEQFF. As DNA, the CDR3 is TGTGCCAGCAGGCAGACTAGCGGGAGTGGGGGGCGCAATGAGCAGTTCTTC. The chain carries TRBV5-6 and TRBJ2-1; TRBD2 aligns across 12 bases. CDR1 is SGHDT and CDR2 is YYEEEE in the germline V gene. The CDR3 sequence is 17 residues long. The junction had 12 bases not matched to a gene; V was cut back by 5 bases and J by 6 bases.

V gene TRBV18 combines with J gene TRBJ2-2, with D possibly TRBD1 on 5 matching bases. Germline CDR1 and CDR2: KGHSH and LQKENI. Trimming took off 1 base at V and 0 bases at J, with 9 bases between the two ends. The CDR3 is 16 residues long. CDR3 sequence reads: CASSPLSGTNTGELFF. The DNA of the CDR3 is TGTGCCAGCTCACCACTTTCAGGGACGAACACCGGGGAGCTGTTTTTT.

J is TRBJ2-7 and V is TRBV5-6; 12 nucleotides match TRBD2. CDR1 is SGHDT, CDR2 YYEEEE, per germline. The CDR3 runs to 16 residues. V was clipped by 4 bases and J by 2 bases; unmatched bases: 7. The CDR3 protein is CASSRGLAGGAYEQYF. The DNA of the CDR3 is TGTGCCAGCAGCCGGGGGCTAGCGGGAGGGGCCTACGAGCAGTACTTC.

V usage is TRBV5-1 and J usage is TRBJ2-3, with 7 bases aligning to TRBD2. V lost 2 bases, J lost 2 bases, and 2 bases stayed unmatched. The CDR3 length is 14 residues. Per the germline V gene, CDR1 is SGHRS and CDR2 is YFSETQ. CDR3 nucleotide sequence: TGCGCCAGCAGCTTAGGACTAGTCACAGATACGCAGTATTTT. Translating gives CASSLGLVTDTQYF.

The chain has TRBV4-2 and TRBJ2-2, with 10 bases lining up with TRBD2. The germline gives CDR1 LGHNA, CDR2 YNFKEQ. The V and J ends lost 4 bases and 5 bases, in that order; junction bases with no gene match: 1. The CDR3 sequence is 14 residues long. For the CDR3, the DNA is TGTGCCAGCAGCCCTAGCGGGAGTACCGGGGAGCTGTTTTTT. This sequence encodes CASSPSGSTGELFF.

J is TRBJ1-2 and V is TRBV25-1; D is uncertain. The V and J ends lost 4 bases and 4 bases respectively, with 16 bases between them. Per germline, CDR1 MGHDK and CDR2 SYGVNS. This CDR3 is 15 amino acids long. This CDR3 reads CASSAAVDITYGYTF. In DNA, the CDR3 is TGTGCCAGCAGTGCGGCGGTGGATATCACCTATGGCTACACCTTC.

The chain uses TRBV18 and TRBJ1-3; TRBD1 matches 7 bases. Germline V CDR1 and CDR2: KGHSH, LQKENI. The ends lost 3 bases at V and 0 bases at J; junction bases unmatched: 8. The CDR3 totals 17 residues. CDR3 loop: CASSPRQGQSSGNTIYF. CDR3 nucleotide sequence: TGTGCCAGCTCACCTCGACAGGGCCAGAGCTCTGGAAACACCATATATTTT.